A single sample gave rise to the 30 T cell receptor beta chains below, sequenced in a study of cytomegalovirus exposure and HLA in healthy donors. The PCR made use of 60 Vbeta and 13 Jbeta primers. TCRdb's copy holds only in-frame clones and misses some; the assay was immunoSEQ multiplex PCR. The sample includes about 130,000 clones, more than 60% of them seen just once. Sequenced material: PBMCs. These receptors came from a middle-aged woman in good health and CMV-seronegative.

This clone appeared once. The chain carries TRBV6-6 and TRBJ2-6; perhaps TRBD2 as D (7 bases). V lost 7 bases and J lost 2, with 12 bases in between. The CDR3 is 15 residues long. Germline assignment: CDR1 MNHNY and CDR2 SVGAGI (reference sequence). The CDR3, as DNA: TGTGCCAGCAAAGACGGGGGGCCTGGGGCCAACGTCCTGACTTTC. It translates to CASKDGGPGANVLTF.

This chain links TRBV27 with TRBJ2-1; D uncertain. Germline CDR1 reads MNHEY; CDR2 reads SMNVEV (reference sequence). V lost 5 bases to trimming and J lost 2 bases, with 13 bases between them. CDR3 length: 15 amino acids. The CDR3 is CASSKLLSPYNEQFF. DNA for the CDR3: TGTGCCAGCAGTAAACTCCTCTCCCCCTACAATGAGCAGTTCTTC.

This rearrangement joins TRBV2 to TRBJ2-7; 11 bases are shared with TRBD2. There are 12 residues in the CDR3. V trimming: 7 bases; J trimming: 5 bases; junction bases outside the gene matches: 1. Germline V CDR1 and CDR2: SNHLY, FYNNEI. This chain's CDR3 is CASTSGRNEQYF. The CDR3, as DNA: TGTGCCAGCACTAGCGGGAGGAACGAGCAGTACTTC. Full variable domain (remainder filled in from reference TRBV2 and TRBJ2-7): EPEVTQTPSHQVTQMGQEVILRCVPISNHLYFYWYRQILGQKVEFLVSFYNNEISEKSEIFDDQFSVERPDGSNFTLKIRSTKLEDSAMYFCASTSGRNEQYFGPGTRLTVT.

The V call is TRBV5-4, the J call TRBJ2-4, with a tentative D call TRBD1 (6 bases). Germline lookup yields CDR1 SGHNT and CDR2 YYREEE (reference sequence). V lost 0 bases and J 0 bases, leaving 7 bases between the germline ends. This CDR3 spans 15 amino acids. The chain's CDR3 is CASSLDRVAKNIQYF. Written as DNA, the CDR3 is TGTGCCAGCAGCTTGGACAGGGTAGCCAAAAACATTCAGTACTTC.

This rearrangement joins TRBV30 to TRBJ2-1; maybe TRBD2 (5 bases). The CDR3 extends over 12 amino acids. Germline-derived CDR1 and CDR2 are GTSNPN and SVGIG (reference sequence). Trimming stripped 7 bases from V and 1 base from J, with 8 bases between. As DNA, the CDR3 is TGTGCCTCTAGCCCTTCCTACAATGAGCAGTTCTTC. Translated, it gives CASSPSYNEQFF.

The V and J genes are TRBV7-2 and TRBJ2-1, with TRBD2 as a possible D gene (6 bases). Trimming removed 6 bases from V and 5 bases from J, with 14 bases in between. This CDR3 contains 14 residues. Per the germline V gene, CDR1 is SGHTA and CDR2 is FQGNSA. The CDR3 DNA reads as TGTGCCAGCAGACCCCTGGGGGGTAACAATGAGCAGTTCTTC. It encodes CASRPLGGNNEQFF.

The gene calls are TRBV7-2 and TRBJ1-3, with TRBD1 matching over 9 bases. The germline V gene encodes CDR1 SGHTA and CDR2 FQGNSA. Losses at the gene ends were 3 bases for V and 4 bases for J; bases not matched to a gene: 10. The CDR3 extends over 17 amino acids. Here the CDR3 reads CASSLSRDRAAGNTIYF. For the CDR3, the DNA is TGTGCCAGCAGCTTGTCCCGGGACAGGGCGGCCGGAAACACCATATATTTT.

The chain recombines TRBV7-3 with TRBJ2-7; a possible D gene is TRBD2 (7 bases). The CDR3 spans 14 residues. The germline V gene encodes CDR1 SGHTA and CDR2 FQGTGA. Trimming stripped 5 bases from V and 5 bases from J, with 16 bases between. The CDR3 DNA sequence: TGTGCCAGCAGCCGTGGGGGGGCGCAGAACGAGCAGTACTTC. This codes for CASSRGGAQNEQYF.

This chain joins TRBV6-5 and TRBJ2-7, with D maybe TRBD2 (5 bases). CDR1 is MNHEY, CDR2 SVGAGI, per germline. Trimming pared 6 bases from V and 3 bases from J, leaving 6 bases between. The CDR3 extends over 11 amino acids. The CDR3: CASSRGYEQYF. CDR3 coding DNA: TGTGCCAGCAGCCGGGGCTACGAGCAGTACTTC.

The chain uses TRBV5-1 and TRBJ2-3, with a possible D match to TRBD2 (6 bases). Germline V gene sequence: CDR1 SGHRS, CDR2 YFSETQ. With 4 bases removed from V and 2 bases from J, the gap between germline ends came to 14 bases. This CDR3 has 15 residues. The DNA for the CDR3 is TGCGCCAGCAGCGAGTTAGGACTAACCACAGATACGCAGTATTTT. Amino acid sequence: CASSELGLTTDTQYF.

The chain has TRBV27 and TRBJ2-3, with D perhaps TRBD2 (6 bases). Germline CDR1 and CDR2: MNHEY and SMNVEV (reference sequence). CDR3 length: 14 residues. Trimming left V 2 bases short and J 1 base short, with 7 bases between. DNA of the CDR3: TGTGCCAGCAGTTTAGGAGGGGGCACAGATACGCAGTATTTT. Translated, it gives CASSLGGGTDTQYF.

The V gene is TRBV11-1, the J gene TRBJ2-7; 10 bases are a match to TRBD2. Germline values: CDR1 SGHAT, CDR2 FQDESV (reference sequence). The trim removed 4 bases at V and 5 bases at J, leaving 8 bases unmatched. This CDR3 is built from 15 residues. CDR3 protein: CASSSLGLASDEQYF. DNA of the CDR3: TGTGCCAGCAGCTCCTTGGGACTAGCGAGTGACGAGCAGTACTTC. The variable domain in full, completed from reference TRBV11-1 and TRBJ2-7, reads EAEVAQSPRYKITEKSQAVAFWCDPISGHATLYWYRQILGQGPELLVQFQDESVVDDSQLPKDRFSAERLKGVDSTLKIQPAELGDSAMYLCASSSLGLASDEQYFGPGTRLTVT.

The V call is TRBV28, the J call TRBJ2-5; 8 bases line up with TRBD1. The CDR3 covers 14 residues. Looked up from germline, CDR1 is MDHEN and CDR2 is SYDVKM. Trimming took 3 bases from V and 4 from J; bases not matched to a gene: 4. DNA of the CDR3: TGTGCCAGCAGTTTCCCGCAGGGGGCAGAGACCCAGTACTTC. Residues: CASSFPQGAETQYF.

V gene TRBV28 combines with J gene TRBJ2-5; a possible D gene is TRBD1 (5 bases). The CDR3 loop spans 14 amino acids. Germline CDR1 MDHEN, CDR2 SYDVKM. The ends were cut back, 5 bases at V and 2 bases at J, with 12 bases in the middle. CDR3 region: CASSPRTLQETQYF. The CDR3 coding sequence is TGTGCCAGCAGTCCCCGGACACTGCAAGAGACCCAGTACTTC.

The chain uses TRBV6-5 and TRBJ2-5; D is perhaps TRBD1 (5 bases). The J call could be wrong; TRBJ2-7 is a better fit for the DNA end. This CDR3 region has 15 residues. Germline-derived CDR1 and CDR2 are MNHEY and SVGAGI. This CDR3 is CASSYSPTASYEQYF. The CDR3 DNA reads TGTGCCAGCAGTTACTCGCCGACAGCTTCCTACGAGCAGTACTTC.

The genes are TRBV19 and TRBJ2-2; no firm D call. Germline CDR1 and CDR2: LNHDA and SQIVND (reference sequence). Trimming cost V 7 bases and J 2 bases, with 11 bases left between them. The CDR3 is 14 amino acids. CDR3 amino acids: CASTRSRNTGELFF. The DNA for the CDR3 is TGTGCCAGTACCCGTAGCCGAAACACCGGGGAGCTGTTTTTT.

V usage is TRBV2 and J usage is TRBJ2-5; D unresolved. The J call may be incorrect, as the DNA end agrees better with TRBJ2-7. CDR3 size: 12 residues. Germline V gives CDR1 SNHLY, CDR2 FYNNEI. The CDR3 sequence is CASSENWGEQYF. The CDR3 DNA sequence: TGTGCCAGCAGTGAAAATTGGGGCGAGCAGTACTTC.

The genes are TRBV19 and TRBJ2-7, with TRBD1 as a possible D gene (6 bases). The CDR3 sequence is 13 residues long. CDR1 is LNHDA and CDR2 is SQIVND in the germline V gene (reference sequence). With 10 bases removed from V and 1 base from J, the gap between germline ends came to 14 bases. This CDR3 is CATRDTDSYEQYF. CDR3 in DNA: TGTGCCACCAGGGACACCGATTCCTACGAGCAGTACTTC.

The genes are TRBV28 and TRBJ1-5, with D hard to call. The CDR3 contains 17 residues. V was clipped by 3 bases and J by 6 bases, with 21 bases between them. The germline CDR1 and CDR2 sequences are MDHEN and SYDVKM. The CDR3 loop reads CASSFQPFLISGQPQHF. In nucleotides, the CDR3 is TGTGCCAGCAGTTTCCAACCTTTCCTTATTAGTGGTCAGCCCCAGCATTTT. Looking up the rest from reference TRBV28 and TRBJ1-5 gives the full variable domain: DVKVTQSSRYLVKRTGEKVFLECVQDMDHENMFWYRQDPGLGLRLIYFSYDVKMKEKGDIPEGYSVSREKKERFSLILESASTNQTSMYLCASSFQPFLISGQPQHFGDGTRLSIL.

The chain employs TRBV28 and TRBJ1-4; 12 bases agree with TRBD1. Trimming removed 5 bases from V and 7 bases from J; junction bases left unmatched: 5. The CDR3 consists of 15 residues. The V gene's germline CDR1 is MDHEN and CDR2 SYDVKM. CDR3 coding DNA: TGTGCCAGCAGTATGGGGACAGGGGGCTTTGAAAAACTGTTTTTT. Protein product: CASSMGTGGFEKLFF.

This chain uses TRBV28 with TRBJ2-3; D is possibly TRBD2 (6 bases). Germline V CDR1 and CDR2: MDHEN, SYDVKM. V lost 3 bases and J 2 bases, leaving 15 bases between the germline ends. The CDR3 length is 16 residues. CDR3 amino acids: CASSFGGAYYTDTQYF. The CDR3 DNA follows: TGTGCCAGCAGTTTTGGCGGGGCTTACTACACAGATACGCAGTATTTT.

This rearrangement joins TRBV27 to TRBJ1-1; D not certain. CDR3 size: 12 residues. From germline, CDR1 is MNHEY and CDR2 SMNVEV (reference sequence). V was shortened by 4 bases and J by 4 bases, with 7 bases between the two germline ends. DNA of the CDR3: TGTGCCAGCAGTTCGCTCGGCACTGAAGCTTTCTTT. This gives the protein CASSSLGTEAFF.

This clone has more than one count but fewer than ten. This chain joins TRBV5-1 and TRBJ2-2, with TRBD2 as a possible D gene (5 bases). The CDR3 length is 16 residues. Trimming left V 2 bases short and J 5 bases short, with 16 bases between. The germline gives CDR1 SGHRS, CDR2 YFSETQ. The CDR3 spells CASSFASRPGTGELFF. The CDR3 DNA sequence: TGCGCCAGCAGCTTTGCTAGCCGACCCGGGACCGGGGAGCTGTTTTTT.

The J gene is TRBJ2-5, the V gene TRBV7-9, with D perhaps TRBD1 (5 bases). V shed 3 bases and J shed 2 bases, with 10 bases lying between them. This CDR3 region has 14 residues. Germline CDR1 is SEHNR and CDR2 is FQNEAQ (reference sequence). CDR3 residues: CASSFSGIQETQYF. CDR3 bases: TGTGCCAGCAGCTTCTCAGGGATTCAAGAGACCCAGTACTTC.

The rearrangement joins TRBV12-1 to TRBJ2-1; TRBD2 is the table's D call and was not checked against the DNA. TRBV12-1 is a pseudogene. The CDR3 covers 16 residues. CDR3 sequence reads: CASSCRERGLGNEQFF. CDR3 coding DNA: TGTGCCAGCAGCTGCCGGGAGAGGGGCTTGGGGAATGAGCAGTTCTTC.

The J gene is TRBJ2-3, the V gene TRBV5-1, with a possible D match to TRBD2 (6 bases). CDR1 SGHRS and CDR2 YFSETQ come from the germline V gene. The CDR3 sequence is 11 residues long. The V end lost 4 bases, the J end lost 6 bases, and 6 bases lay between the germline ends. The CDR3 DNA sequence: TGCGCCAGCAGCGGGGGGGATACGCAGTATTTT. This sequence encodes CASSGGDTQYF.

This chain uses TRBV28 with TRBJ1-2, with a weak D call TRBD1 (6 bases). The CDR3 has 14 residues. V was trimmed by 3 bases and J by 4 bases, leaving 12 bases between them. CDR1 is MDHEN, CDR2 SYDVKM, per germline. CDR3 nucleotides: TGTGCCAGCAGTTTGACAGGAGCAATCTATGGCTACACCTTC. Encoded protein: CASSLTGAIYGYTF.

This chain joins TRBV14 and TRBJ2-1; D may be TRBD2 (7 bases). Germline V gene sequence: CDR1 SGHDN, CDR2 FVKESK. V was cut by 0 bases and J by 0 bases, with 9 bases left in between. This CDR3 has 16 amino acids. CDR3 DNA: TGTGCCAGCAGCCAAGAAGGGGGGGCCTCCTACAATGAGCAGTTCTTC. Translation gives CASSQEGGASYNEQFF.

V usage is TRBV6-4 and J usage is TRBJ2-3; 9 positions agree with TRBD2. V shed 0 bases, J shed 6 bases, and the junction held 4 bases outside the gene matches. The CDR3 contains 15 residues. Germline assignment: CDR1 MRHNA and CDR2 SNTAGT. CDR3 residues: CASSDSSSGADTQYF. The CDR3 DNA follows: TGTGCCAGCAGTGACTCCTCTAGCGGGGCGGATACGCAGTATTTT.

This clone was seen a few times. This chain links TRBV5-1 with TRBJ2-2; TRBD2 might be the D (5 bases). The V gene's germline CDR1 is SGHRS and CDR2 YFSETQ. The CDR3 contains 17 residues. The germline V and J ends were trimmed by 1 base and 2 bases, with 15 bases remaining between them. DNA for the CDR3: TGCGCCAGCAGCTTGCTTCCGAGCGGAACAAACACCGGGGAGCTGTTTTTT. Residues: CASSLLPSGTNTGELFF.